The clone carrying this T cell receptor (beta chain) was seen just once. Its antigen is not identified. This entry comes from a study of graft-versus-host responses after intestinal transplantation. Study as a whole: Recipients across the board were started on anti-thymocyte globulin induction, then kept on tacrolimus and steroids for about 3 years.

TCRdb's table, derived via immunoSEQ multiplex PCR, lists solely in-frame clones and lacks some. Of tens of thousands of clones detected, 75% to 95% appear once; the ten largest clones hold under 2.5%. Study-wide findings and caveats: Present in recipient marrow, GvH clones included some that appeared first in ileum or blood.

The CDR3 covers 11 residues. V lost 4 bases to trimming and J lost 5 bases, with 7 bases between them. Germline V CDR1 and CDR2: GTSNPN, SVGIG (reference sequence). The source material was PBMCs, sampled approximately 310 days after intestinal transplant. The rearrangement links TRBV30 to TRBJ2-3; D is uncertain. This clonotype was obtained from a human patient who received an intestinal transplant, so some T cells may come from the graft donor. CDR3 protein: CAWNLGDTQYF. The CDR3 nucleotides read TGTGCCTGGAATTTAGGAGATACGCAGTATTTT.